This T cell receptor beta chain was observed in a study of blood T cell repertoires in COVID-19. Study background: In each case, the material was cDNA or gDNA derived from T cells, B-cell-depleted T cells, or PBMCs.

V lost 5 bases to trimming and J lost 11 bases; unmatched junction nucleotides: 5. Germline loops: CDR1 DFQATT, CDR2 SNEGSKA (reference sequence). This CDR3 is 11 amino acids long. Sequencing used immunoSEQ multiplex PCR; TCRdb keeps in-frame clones, though not all of them. The sample includes about 70,000 clones, around 83% of them seen just once. The clonotype was recovered from an elderly woman with active or convalescent COVID-19. The chain joins TRBV20-1 to TRBJ1-5; 8 bases align to TRBD1. Sequenced material: peripheral blood. CDR3 protein: CSAQTGVAQHF. The CDR3 DNA is TGCAGTGCTCAGACAGGGGTGGCCCAGCATTTT.